Detailed here is one T cell receptor (beta chain). The antigen is unknown. This sample is part of a study of PD-1 blockade in classical Hodgkin lymphoma. Overall study context: Patients received nivolumab 3 mg/kg intravenously every 2 weeks. Findings and caveats of the study: Patients starting nivolumab less than 1 year after ASCT had lower diversity and were excluded from later analyses. TCR diversity at baseline was reported to be reduced in newly diagnosed patients relative to healthy donors. Newly diagnosed patients had diversity similar to the baseline diversity of complete responders.

Time point denoted: cycle 4 day 1 (C4D1), after about 6 weeks of nivolumab. After autologous stem cell transplantation all patients relapsed, and prior brentuximab vedotin exposure differed between cohorts. V was shortened by 4 bases and J by 3 bases, with 19 bases between the two germline ends. CDR3 length equals 16 residues. Germline V lookup: CDR1 SGHDT, CDR2 YYEEEE. Sequencing was performed with immunoSEQ multiplex PCR; in TCRdb, only in-frame clones are kept and a portion is missing. The repertoire has over 85,000 clones, 90% to 95% of them found once; the top ten carry just under 2%. Sequencing was performed on peripheral blood mononuclear cells (PBMCs), taken before the fourth cycle of nivolumab. The chain combines TRBV5-6 with TRBJ2-5, with D perhaps TRBD2 (6 bases). This clonotype originated in a human donor with classical Hodgkin lymphoma. The DNA for the CDR3 is TGTGCCAGCAGCAGCCGACAAGAGCCGGGGGAAGAGACCCAGTACTTC. Residues: CASSSRQEPGEETQYF.